Each of the 16 T cell receptor beta chains below was sequenced from the same sample in a study of PD-1 blockade in mismatch repair-deficient tumors (dated by TCRdb to 2016 to 2017). Library prep was done by the immunoSEQ multiplex PCR assay. The table was pulled from immuneACCESS by TCRdb, which kept in-frame rearrangements only. Such tables lose some clones; where checked, under half of the loss comes from unresolved V genes, and the rest has no known cause. This sample holds about 38,000 clones; 70% to 90% were observed only once. The ten most abundant clones make up over 3% of the sample. The source material was peripheral blood, sampled roughly 76 weeks after starting pembrolizumab. The receptors derive from an adult with mismatch repair-deficient cancer.

The chain couples TRBV7-9 to TRBJ2-6, with D uncertain. The V gene's germline CDR1 is SEHNR and CDR2 FQNEAQ (reference sequence). CDR3 length: 16 amino acids. Trimming removed 0 bases from V and 9 bases from J, with 15 bases in between. CDR3 sequence (DNA): TGTGCCAGCAGCTTAGCGTCGCCAACTCCACTCAACGTCCTGACTTTC. Translated, it gives CASSLASPTPLNVLTF.

This clone was observed a few times. The chain recombines TRBV6-1 with TRBJ2-2; 10 bases line up with TRBD2. This CDR3 comprises 16 residues. In germline, CDR1 is MNHNS, CDR2 SASEGT. With 6 bases clipped from V and 1 base from J, the junction kept 5 bases outside the gene matches. CDR3 protein: CASSELAGRNTGELFF. CDR3 DNA sequence: TGTGCCAGCAGCGAACTAGCGGGGAGGAACACCGGGGAGCTGTTTTTT.

The chain has TRBV5-1 and TRBJ1-2; 7 bases map to TRBD1. Germline values: CDR1 SGHRS, CDR2 YFSETQ. This CDR3 region has 14 residues. J gave up 6 bases and V 0 bases, and 5 bases lay outside the gene matches. The CDR3 DNA sequence: TGCGCCAGCAGCTTGGCACAGGGGATCAATGGCTACACCTTC. Translating gives CASSLAQGINGYTF.

V gene TRBV7-3 combines with J gene TRBJ2-3, with a tentative D call TRBD1 (6 bases). This CDR3 is built from 17 residues. V was pared by 5 bases and J by 1 base, with 19 bases between. Germline V CDR1 and CDR2: SGHTA, FQGTGA. The CDR3 protein is CASSVGTRVSRTDTQYF. The CDR3 coding sequence is TGTGCCAGCAGCGTCGGGACAAGGGTTTCCCGCACAGATACGCAGTATTTT.

This chain uses TRBV10-1 with TRBJ2-2; 9 bases match TRBD2. The ends lost 6 bases at V and 8 bases at J; junction bases unmatched: 4. This CDR3 comprises 13 residues. Germline CDR1 reads WNHNN; CDR2 reads SYGVQD (reference sequence). In DNA, the CDR3 is TGCGCCAGCAGAAGTAGCGGGAGTGGGGAGCTGTTTTTT. Protein: CASRSSGSGELFF.

The V gene is TRBV7-9, the J gene TRBJ2-7, with 7 bases lining up with TRBD2. CDR1 and CDR2 (germline): SEHNR, FQNEAQ (reference sequence). This CDR3 has 14 amino acids. V shed 4 bases and J 0 bases; nucleotides not matched to a gene: 3. CDR3 coding DNA: TGTGCCAGCAGCTCCGGGAGGAGCTCCTACGAGCAGTACTTC. It is translated as CASSSGRSSYEQYF.

The CDR3 DNA sequence: TGTGCCAGCAGCTTAGCTGTGGCCGGGTCAGCGCAGTATTTT. It is translated as CASSLAVAGSAQYF. The chain has TRBV7-9 and TRBJ2-3; D remains ambiguous. The germline gives CDR1 SEHNR, CDR2 FQNEAQ (reference sequence). Trimming shortened V by 0 bases and J by 10 bases, and 14 bases separated the two germline ends. CDR3 length: 14 residues.

The rearrangement links TRBV7-9 to TRBJ2-5; D is unclear. The CDR3 is 12 residues long. Trimming removed 4 bases at V and 4 bases at J, with 7 bases between. Germline values: CDR1 SEHNR, CDR2 FQNEAQ (reference sequence). CDR3 region: CASSSIGETQYF. CDR3 coding DNA: TGTGCCAGCAGCTCGATCGGAGAGACCCAGTACTTC.

This chain connects TRBV7-2 to TRBJ2-5; D is ambiguous. CDR3 size: 16 residues. Germline values: CDR1 SGHTA, CDR2 FQGNSA. Trimming removed 5 bases at V and 1 base at J, with 17 bases between. CDR3 residues: CASSANRAGGQETQYF. The CDR3 nucleotides are TGTGCCAGCAGCGCCAACCGGGCCGGTGGCCAAGAGACCCAGTACTTC. Full variable domain (outside the CDR3, taken from reference TRBV7-2 and TRBJ2-5): GAGVSQSPSNKVTEKGKDVELRCDPISGHTALYWYRQSLGQGLEFLIYFQGNSAPDKSGLPSDRFSAERTGGSVSTLTIQRTQQEDSAVYLCASSANRAGGQETQYFGPGTRLLVL.

This clone was observed once. CDR3 DNA sequence: TGTGCCAGCCGCGGCTCCTACGAGCAGTACTTC. Protein product: CASRGSYEQYF. V usage is TRBV6-6 and J usage is TRBJ2-7; D remains ambiguous. Germline CDR1 is MNHNY and CDR2 is SVGAGI (reference sequence). V was pared by 8 bases and J by 0 bases, with 5 bases between. The CDR3 extends over 11 amino acids.

The V gene is TRBV6-1, the J gene TRBJ2-3, with D possibly TRBD2 on 6 matching bases. Germline V lookup: CDR1 MNHNS, CDR2 SASEGT. There are 15 residues in the CDR3. V lost 6 bases to trimming and J lost 4 bases, with 17 bases between them. The CDR3 DNA sequence: TGTGCCAGCAGCGGTGGGGGGAGAGGGTCAGATACGCAGTATTTT. It specifies CASSGGGRGSDTQYF.

This chain uses TRBV5-4 with TRBJ2-5; 7 bases are shared with TRBD2. Per the germline V gene, CDR1 is SGHNT and CDR2 is YYREEE (reference sequence). This CDR3 has 15 residues. V was pared by 4 bases and J by 2 bases, with 8 bases of the junction left unmatched. CDR3 amino acids: CASSPGGREQETQYF. The CDR3 region has the DNA TGTGCCAGCAGCCCGGGAGGTCGCGAACAAGAGACCCAGTACTTC.

V and J are TRBV12-5 and TRBJ2-5; no definite D call. This CDR3 comprises 13 residues. The ends were cut back, 3 bases at V and 5 bases at J, with 10 bases in the middle. The germline V gene has CDR1 LGHNT and CDR2 FRNRAP. The CDR3 reads CASGLFSVETQYF. The DNA for the CDR3 is TGTGCTAGTGGTTTATTTAGTGTGGAGACCCAGTACTTC.

This sequence joins TRBV6-1 and TRBJ2-3; 10 nucleotides line up with TRBD2. V lost 4 bases and J lost 6; bases outside the gene matches: 10. This CDR3 has 16 residues. CDR1 and CDR2 (germline): MNHNS, SASEGT. Written as DNA, the CDR3 is TGTGCCAGCAGTGCACTAGCGGGGTCTGTCGGGGATACGCAGTATTTT. Translated: CASSALAGSVGDTQYF.

In its sample, this clone was seen a few times. V and J are TRBV9 and TRBJ2-3; 8 bases agree with TRBD2. The ends lost 0 bases at V and 4 bases at J; junction bases unmatched: 7. The CDR3 is made up of 16 amino acids. Per germline, CDR1 SGDLS and CDR2 YYNGEE. The CDR3 DNA follows: TGTGCCAGCAGCGTAGGGAGCGGGAGTTTCCCAGATACGCAGTATTTT. It yields the protein CASSVGSGSFPDTQYF.

The rearrangement uses TRBV19 and TRBJ1-1, with 7 bases that match TRBD1. The germline V gene encodes CDR1 LNHDA and CDR2 SQIVND (reference sequence). The CDR3 loop spans 15 amino acids. V trimming: 6 bases; J trimming: 5 bases; junction bases outside the gene matches: 12. The CDR3 region is CASSTRDSLWTEAFF. The CDR3 DNA is TGTGCCAGTAGCACACGGGACAGTTTATGGACTGAAGCTTTCTTT.